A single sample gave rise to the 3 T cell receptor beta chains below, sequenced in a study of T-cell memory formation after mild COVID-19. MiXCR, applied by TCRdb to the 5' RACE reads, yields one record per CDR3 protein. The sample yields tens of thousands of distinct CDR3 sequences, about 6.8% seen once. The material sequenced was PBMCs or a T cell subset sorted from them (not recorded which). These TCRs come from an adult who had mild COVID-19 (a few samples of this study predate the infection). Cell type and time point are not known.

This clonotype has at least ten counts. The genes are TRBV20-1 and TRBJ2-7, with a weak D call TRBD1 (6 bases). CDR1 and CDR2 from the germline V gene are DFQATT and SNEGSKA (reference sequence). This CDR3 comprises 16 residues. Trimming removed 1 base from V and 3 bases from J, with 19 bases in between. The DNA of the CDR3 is TGCAGTGCTAGAGTACAGGGAAAAAAGCGTATCTACGAGCAGTACTTC. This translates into CSARVQGKKRIYEQYF.

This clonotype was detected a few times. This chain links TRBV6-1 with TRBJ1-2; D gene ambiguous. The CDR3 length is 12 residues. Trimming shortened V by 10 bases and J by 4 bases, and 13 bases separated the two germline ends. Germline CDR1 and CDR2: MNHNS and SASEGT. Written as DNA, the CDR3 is TGTGCCACCGATAGACAAGTCTATGGCTACACCTTC. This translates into CATDRQVYGYTF.

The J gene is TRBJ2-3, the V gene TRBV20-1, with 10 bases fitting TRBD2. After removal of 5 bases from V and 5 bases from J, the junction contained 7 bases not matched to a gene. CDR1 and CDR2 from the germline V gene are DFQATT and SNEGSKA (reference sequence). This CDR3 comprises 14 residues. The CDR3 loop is CSAPSGGRRDTQYF. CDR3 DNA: TGCAGTGCTCCTAGCGGGGGAAGGCGAGATACGCAGTATTTT.